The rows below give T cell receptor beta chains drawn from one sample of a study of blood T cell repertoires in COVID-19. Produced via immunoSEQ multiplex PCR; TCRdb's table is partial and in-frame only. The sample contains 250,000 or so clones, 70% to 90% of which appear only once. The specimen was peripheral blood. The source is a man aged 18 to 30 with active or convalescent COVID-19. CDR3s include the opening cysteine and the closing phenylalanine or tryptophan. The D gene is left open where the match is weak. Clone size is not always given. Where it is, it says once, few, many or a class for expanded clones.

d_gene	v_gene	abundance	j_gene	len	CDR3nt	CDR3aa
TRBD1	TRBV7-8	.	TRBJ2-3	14	TGTGCCAGCAGCTTAAGGGACAGTCTAAATACGCAGTATTTT	CASSLRDSLNTQYF
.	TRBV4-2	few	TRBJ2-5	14	TGTGCCAGCAGCCGCGATCGACTGAAAGAGACCCAGTACTTC	CASSRDRLKETQYF
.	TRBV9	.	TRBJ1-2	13	TGTGCCAGCAGCGAGCAGGGTAGCTATGGCTACACCTTC	CASSEQGSYGYTF
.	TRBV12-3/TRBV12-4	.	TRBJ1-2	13	TGTGCCAGCAGTTTACGGTTCGCGAATGGCTACACCTTC	CASSLRFANGYTF
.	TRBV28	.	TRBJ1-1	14	TGTGCCAGCAATTTTCCGGGTGTGAATACTGAAGCTTTCTTT	CASNFPGVNTEAFF
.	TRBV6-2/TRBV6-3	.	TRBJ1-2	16	TGTGCCAGCAGTTACTCCCCCATGGACAGCCCCTATGGCTACACCTTC	CASSYSPMDSPYGYTF
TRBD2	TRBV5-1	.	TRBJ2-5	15	TGCGCCAGCAGCTCTAGCGGGGGGGCCCAAGAGACCCAGTACTTC	CASSSSGGAQETQYF
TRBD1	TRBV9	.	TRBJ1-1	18	TGTGCCAGCAGCACAAACCTAGACAGGGGTGACGAGGGCACTGAAGCTTTCTTT	CASSTNLDRGDEGTEAFF
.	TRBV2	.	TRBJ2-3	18	TGTGCCAGCAGTGAGAGGCGAACAGGGCCCACTAGCACAGATACGCAGTATTTT	CASSERRTGPTSTDTQYF
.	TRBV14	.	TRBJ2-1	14	TGTGCCAGCAGCCCCGCTCTTAGCATCCATGAGCAGTTCTTC	CASSPALSIHEQFF
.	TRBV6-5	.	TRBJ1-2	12	TGTGCCAGCAGGAAAGAAACAGGTGGCTACACCTTC	CASRKETGGYTF